The source of this T cell receptor beta chain is a study of blood T cells in healthy people across ages. General study points: Shifts in expanded clonotypes may have been confounded by donor CMV status, which was unknown.

Sample-barcoded 5' priming and a J-beta primer mix drove a second PCR of roughly 6 to 12 cycles. Tags on each cDNA molecule came from a template-switch adaptor with 12 random nucleotides. Each CDR3 protein is one row after TCRdb ran MiXCR on the 5' RACE reads. The sample contains about 1 million distinct CDR3 sequences, around 27% of which appear only once. Germline lookup yields CDR1 LNHDA and CDR2 SQIVND (reference sequence). This CDR3 has 16 residues. Of note for this clonotype: Its antigen is not known. At one of its ends the junction is not consistent with the germline gene, which may arise from a read error.

These data are also associated with another study on T cells of mothers and their children.

V usage is TRBV19 and J usage is TRBJ2-5; D is possibly TRBD1 (6 bases). The DNA matches TRBJ2-7 better at its end, which makes the J call doubtful. The receptor's source is a girl aged 2-10 years in good health. Sequencing was done on a sample of blood. The CDR3 loop is CASSVDPTGSGYEQYF. The CDR3 DNA follows: TGTGCCAGTAGTGTAGATCCTACAGGGTCGGGCTACGAGCAGTACTTC.